This T cell receptor (beta chain) was recovered during a study of identifying expanded T cells in peripheral blood. Libraries were prepared by immunoSEQ multiplex PCR; TCRdb keeps only in-frame clonotypes and omits some of them. The sample records about 80,000 clones, about 90% being singletons. This clone is a singleton in its sample. V was shortened by 4 bases and J by 4 bases, with 11 bases between the two germline ends. The CDR3 sequence is 14 residues long. Germline V lookup: CDR1 SGHTA, CDR2 FQGNSA. The rearrangement joins TRBV7-2 to TRBJ1-3, with D perhaps TRBD1 (6 bases). Sequenced material: blood. This clonotype was sampled from a person between 18 and 70 years old in good health. The CDR3 protein is CASSSRGQGNTIYF. DNA for the CDR3: TGTGCCAGCAGCTCTCGGGGACAAGGAAACACCATATATTTT.